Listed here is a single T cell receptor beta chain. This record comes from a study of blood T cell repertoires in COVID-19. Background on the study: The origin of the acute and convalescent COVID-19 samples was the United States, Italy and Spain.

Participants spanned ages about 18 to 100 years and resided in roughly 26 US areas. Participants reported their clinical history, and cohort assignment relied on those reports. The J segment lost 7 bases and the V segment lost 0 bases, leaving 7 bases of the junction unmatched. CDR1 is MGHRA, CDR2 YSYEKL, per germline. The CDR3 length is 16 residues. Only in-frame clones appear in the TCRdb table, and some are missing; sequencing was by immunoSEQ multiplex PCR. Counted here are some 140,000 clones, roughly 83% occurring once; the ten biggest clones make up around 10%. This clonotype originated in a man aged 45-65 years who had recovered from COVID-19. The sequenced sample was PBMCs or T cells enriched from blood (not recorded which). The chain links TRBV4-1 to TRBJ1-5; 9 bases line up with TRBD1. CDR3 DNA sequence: TGCGCCAGCAGCCAAGATCGTCGACAGGGGGTCCAGCCCCAGCATTTT. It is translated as CASSQDRRQGVQPQHF.